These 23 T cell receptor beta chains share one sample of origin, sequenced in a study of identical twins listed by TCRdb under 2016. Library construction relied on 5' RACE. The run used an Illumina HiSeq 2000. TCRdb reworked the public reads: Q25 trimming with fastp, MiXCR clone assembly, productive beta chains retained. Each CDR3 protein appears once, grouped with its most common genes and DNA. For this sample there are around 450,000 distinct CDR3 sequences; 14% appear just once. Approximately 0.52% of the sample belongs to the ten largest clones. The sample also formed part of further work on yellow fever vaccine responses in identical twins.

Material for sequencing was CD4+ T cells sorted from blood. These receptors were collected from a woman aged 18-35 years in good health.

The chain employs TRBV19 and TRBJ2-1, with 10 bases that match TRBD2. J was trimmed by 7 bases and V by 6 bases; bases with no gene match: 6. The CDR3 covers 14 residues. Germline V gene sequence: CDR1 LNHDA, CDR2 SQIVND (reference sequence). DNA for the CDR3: TGTGCCAGTAGCCCGTCTAGCGGGAGAAATGAGCAGTTCTTC. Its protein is CASSPSSGRNEQFF.

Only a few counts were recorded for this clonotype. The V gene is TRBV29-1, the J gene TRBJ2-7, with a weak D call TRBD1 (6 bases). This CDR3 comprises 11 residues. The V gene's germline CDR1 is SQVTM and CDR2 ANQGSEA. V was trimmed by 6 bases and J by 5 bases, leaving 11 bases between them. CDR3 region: CSVLNRDEQYF. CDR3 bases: TGCAGCGTCCTGAACAGGGACGAGCAGTACTTC.

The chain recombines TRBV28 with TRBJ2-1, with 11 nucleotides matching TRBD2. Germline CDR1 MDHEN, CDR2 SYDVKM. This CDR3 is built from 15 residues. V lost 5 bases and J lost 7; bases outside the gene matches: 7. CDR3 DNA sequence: TGTGCCAGCAGTAAACTAGCGGGAGTTGCAAATGAGCAGTTCTTC. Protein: CASSKLAGVANEQFF.

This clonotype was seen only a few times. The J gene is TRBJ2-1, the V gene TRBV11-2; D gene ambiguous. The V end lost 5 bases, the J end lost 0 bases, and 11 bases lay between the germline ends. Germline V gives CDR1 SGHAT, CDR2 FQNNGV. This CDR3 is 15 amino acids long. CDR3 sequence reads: CASSLLLPSYNEQFF. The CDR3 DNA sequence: TGTGCCAGCAGCCTACTCCTACCCTCCTACAATGAGCAGTTCTTC.

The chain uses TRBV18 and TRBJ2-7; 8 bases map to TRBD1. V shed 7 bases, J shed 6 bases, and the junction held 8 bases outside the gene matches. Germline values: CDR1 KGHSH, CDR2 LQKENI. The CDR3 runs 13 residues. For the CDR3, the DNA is TGTGCCAGCTGGGTCGGACAGGGTAGCGAGCAGTACTTC. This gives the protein CASWVGQGSEQYF. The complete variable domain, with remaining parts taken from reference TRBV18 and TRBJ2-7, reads NAGVMQNPRHLVRRRGQEARLRCSPMKGHSHVYWYRQLPEEGLKFMVYLQKENIIDESGMPKERFSAEFPKEGPSILRIQQVVRGDSAAYFCASWVGQGSEQYFGPGTRLTVT.

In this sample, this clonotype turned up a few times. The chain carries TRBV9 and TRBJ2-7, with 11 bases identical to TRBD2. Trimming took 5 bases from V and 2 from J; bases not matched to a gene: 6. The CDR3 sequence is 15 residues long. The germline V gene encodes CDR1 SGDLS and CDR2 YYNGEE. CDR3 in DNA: TGTGCCAGCAGTGCACTAGCGGGGGTTACCTACGAGCAGTACTTC. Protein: CASSALAGVTYEQYF.

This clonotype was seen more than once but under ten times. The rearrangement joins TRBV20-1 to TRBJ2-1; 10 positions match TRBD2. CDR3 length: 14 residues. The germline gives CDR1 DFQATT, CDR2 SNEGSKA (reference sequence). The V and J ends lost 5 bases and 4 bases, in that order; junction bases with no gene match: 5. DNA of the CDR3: TGCAGTGCTGAGACTAGCGGGCCTTACAATGAGCAGTTCTTC. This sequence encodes CSAETSGPYNEQFF.

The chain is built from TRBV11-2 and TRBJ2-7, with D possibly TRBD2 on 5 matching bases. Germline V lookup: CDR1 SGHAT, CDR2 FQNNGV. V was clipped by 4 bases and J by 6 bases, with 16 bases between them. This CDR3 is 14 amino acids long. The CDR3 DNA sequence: TGTGCCAGCAGCTCGTCTAGCAACAGCGGCGAGCAGTACTTC. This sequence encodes CASSSSSNSGEQYF.

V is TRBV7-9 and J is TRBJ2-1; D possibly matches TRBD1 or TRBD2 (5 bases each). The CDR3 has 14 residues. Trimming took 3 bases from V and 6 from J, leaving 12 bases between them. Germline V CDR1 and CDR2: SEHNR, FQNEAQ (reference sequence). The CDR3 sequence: CASSFSQRGNEQFF. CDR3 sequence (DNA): TGTGCCAGCAGCTTTTCCCAGAGGGGCAATGAGCAGTTCTTC.

The CDR3 spells CASRGREAPDTQYF. The DNA for the CDR3 is TGTGCCAGCAGAGGTCGGGAGGCCCCAGATACGCAGTATTTT. The chain is built from TRBV6-2 or TRBV6-3 and TRBJ2-3, with 7 bases fitting TRBD2. The CDR3 has 14 residues. With 6 bases clipped from V and 4 bases from J, the junction kept 7 bases outside the gene matches. Germline V gene sequence: CDR1 MNHEY, CDR2 SVGEGT.

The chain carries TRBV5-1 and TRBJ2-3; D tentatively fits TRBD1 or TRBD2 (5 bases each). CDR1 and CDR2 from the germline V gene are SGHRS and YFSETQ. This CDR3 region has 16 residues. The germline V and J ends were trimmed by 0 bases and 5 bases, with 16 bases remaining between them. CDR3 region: CASSLGDSGRVDTQYF. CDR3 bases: TGCGCCAGCAGCTTGGGCGACTCGGGACGTGTAGATACGCAGTATTTT.

CDR3 residues: CAIKEGLAGYEQYF. For the CDR3, the DNA is TGTGCCATCAAAGAAGGACTAGCGGGGTACGAGCAGTACTTC. The chain links TRBV10-3 to TRBJ2-7; the match to TRBD2 covers 12 bases. The V gene's germline CDR1 is ENHRY and CDR2 SYGVKD. J gave up 4 bases and V 7 bases, and 5 bases lay outside the gene matches. CDR3 length: 14 residues.

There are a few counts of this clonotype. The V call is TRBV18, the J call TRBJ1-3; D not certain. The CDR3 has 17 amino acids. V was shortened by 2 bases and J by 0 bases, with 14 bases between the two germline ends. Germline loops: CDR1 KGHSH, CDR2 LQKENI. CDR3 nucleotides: TGTGCCAGCTCACCAAGTATGTTGCAGGACTCTGGAAACACCATATATTTT. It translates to CASSPSMLQDSGNTIYF.

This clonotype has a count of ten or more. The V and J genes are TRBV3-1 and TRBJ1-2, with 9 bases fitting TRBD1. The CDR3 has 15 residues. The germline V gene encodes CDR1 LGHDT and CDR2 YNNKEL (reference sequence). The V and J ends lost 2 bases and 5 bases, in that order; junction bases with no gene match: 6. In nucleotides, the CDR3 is TGTGCCAGCAGCCAACTGGACAGGGGTGGTTATGGCTACACCTTC. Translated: CASSQLDRGGYGYTF.

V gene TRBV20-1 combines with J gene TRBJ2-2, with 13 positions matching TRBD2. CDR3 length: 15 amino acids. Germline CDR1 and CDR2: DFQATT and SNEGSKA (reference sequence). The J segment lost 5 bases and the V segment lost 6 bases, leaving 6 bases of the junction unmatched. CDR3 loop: CSAHGTSGMTGELFF. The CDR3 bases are TGCAGTGCCCACGGGACTAGCGGGATGACCGGGGAGCTGTTTTTT.

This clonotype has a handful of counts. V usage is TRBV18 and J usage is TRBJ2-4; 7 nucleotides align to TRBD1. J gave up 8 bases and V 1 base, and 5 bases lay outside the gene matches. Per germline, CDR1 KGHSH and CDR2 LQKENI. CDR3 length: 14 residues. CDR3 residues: CASSPQGAGDIQYF. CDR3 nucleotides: TGTGCCAGCTCACCACAGGGGGCTGGGGACATTCAGTACTTC.

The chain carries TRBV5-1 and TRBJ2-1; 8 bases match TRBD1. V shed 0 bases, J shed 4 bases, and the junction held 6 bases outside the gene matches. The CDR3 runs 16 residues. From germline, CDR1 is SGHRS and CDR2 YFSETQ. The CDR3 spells CASSLAFTGGYNEQFF. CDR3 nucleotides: TGCGCCAGCAGCTTGGCCTTTACAGGGGGGTACAATGAGCAGTTCTTC.

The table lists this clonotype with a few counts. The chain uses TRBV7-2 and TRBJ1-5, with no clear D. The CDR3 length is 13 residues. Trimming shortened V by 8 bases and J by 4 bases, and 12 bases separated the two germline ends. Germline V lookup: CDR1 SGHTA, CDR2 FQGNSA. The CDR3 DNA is TGTGCCAGCGGACTCAATGGGAATCAGCCCCAGCATTTT. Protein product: CASGLNGNQPQHF.

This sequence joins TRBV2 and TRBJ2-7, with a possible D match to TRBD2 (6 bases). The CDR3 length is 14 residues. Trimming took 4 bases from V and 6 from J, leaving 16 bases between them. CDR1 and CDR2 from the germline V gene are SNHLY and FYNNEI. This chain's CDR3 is CASSGLVAPSEQYF. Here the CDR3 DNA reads TGTGCCAGCAGTGGACTAGTCGCCCCATCCGAGCAGTACTTC. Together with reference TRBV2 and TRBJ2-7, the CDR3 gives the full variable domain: EPEVTQTPSHQVTQMGQEVILRCVPISNHLYFYWYRQILGQKVEFLVSFYNNEISEKSEIFDDQFSVERPDGSNFTLKIRSTKLEDSAMYFCASSGLVAPSEQYFGPGTRLTVT.

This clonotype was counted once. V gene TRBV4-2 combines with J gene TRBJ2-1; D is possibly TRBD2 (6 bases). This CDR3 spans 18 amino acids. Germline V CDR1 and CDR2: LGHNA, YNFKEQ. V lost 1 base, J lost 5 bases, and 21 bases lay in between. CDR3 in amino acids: CASSQGAKIGTANNEQFF. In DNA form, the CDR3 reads TGTGCCAGCAGCCAAGGTGCTAAGATTGGGACTGCCAACAATGAGCAGTTCTTC.

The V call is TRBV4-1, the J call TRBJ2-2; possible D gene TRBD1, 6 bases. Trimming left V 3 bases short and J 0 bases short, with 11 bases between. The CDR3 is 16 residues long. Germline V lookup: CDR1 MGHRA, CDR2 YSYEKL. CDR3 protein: CASSHQGLANTGELFF. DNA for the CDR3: TGCGCCAGCAGCCATCAGGGGTTGGCGAACACCGGGGAGCTGTTTTTT.

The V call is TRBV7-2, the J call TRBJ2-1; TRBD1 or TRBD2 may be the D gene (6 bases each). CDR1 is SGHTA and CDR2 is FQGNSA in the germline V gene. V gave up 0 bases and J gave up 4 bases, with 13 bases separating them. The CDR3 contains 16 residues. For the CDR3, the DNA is TGTGCCAGCAGCTTAGCGCTGTCGGGGGCATACAATGAGCAGTTCTTC. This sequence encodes CASSLALSGAYNEQFF.

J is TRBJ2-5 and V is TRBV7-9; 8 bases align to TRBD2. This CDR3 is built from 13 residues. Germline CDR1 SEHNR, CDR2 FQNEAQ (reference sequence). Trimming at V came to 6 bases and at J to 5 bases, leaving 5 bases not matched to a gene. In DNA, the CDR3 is TGTGCCAGCAGGGGACTAGTCAGGGAGACCCAGTACTTC. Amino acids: CASRGLVRETQYF.